The sequence of this T cell receptor beta chain was determined in a study of blood T cell repertoires in COVID-19. V was pared by 4 bases and J by 5 bases, with 8 bases of the junction left unmatched. This CDR3 is built from 16 residues. The V gene's germline CDR1 is SGHRS and CDR2 YFSETQ. Sequenced by immunoSEQ multiplex PCR; TCRdb stores in-frame clones only, minus some. This table holds about 120,000 clones, 70% to 75% found once. The specimen sequenced was peripheral blood. The chain uses TRBV5-1 and TRBJ2-1; 11 bases fit TRBD2. This receptor was identified in a man between 60 and 75 years old with acute or convalescent COVID-19. CDR3 nucleotide sequence: TGCGCCAGCAGCCTATTATATAGCGGGGGGGACAATGAGCAGTTCTTC. Encoded protein: CASSLLYSGGDNEQFF.